A single sample is the source of the 14 T cell receptor beta chains below, sequenced in a study of metastatic and nonmetastatic thyroid tumors. TCRdb called clones again from the PCR reads with MiXCR. The sample holds approximately 41,000 clones, more than 25% seen once. No patient received treatment before thyroid surgery. Material: blood. The receptors were gathered from a male donor with papillary thyroid cancer or a benign thyroid nodule (not recorded which). Some clones in this sample may be carry-over from other donors' samples.

Comment on this clone: An end of the junction does not agree with germline; a read error may underlie this. This rearrangement joins TRBV6-4 to TRBJ2-3, with 9 nucleotides matching TRBD2. CDR1 and CDR2 from the germline V gene are MRHNA and SNTAGT. The CDR3 runs to 15 residues. CDR3: CASSDSAGGPDTQDF. The CDR3 nucleotides read TGTGCCAGCAGCGACTCTGCGGGGGGGCCTGATACGCAGGATTTT.

This clone showed up many times. The V and J genes are TRBV5-1 and TRBJ1-1, with D perhaps matching TRBD1 (6 bases). The CDR3 is 14 residues long. The germline V gene has CDR1 SGHRS and CDR2 YFSETQ. V was cut by 2 bases and J by 4 bases, with 12 bases left in between. The CDR3 sequence is CASSFAGAGTEAFF. The CDR3, as DNA: TGCGCCAGCAGCTTTGCAGGGGCTGGCACTGAAGCTTTCTTT.

In this sample, this clone turned up a few times. The J gene is TRBJ1-3, the V gene TRBV20-1; no reliable D call. CDR1 and CDR2 from the germline V gene are DFQATT and SNEGSKA (reference sequence). V was cut by 0 bases and J by 4 bases, with 7 bases left in between. This CDR3 has 13 amino acids. CDR3 DNA sequence: TGCAGTGCTAGAGATCTCCAGGGAAACACCATATATTTT. It specifies CSARDLQGNTIYF.

This clone has ten or more counts. The V gene is TRBV27, the J gene TRBJ2-2; D not resolved. The length of the CDR3 is 18 residues. V was pared by 4 bases and J by 0 bases, with 18 bases between. The germline gives CDR1 MNHEY, CDR2 SMNVEV (reference sequence). Written as DNA, the CDR3 is TGTGCCAGCAGTTCCTACACCCCCCGGGCGTCGAACACCGGGGAGCTGTTTTTT. Translating it yields CASSSYTPRASNTGELFF.

This clone was counted at least ten times. CDR3 amino acids: CASSLGLAGREQYF. For the CDR3, the DNA is TGTGCCAGCAGTTTAGGACTAGCGGGACGCGAGCAGTACTTC. The gene calls are TRBV28 and TRBJ2-7, with 12 bases lining up with TRBD2. The germline V gene has CDR1 MDHEN and CDR2 SYDVKM. The CDR3 contains 14 residues. V shed 2 bases, J shed 6 bases, and the junction held 2 bases outside the gene matches.

This clone was recorded at least ten times. The gene calls are TRBV11-2 and TRBJ1-1; a possible D gene is TRBD1 (6 bases). CDR1 is SGHAT and CDR2 is FQNNGV in the germline V gene. With 0 bases removed from V and 11 bases from J, the gap between germline ends came to 22 bases. This CDR3 contains 16 residues. The CDR3 nucleotides read TGTGCCAGCAGCTTAGAGGGGGCAGATGGTGGTGCCGCGGCTTTCTTT. Translated, it gives CASSLEGADGGAAAFF.

The chain links TRBV12-3 or TRBV12-4 to TRBJ1-5; no definite D call. The CDR3 is 13 amino acids. Trimming removed 6 bases at V and 5 bases at J, with 11 bases between. The DNA of the CDR3 is TGTGCCAGCAGCGATACCGCGTATCAGCCCCAGCATTTT. This sequence encodes CASSDTAYQPQHF.

This chain uses TRBV24-1 with TRBJ2-2, with D perhaps assigned TRBD1 or TRBD2 (6 bases each). There are 15 residues in the CDR3. Germline V gene data show CDR1 as KGHDR and CDR2 as SFDVKD. The germline V and J ends were trimmed by 6 bases and 1 base, with 11 bases remaining between them. Here the CDR3 DNA reads TGTGCCACCAGTAAGGAGGGGGGGAACACCGGGGAGCTGTTTTTT. Translation gives CATSKEGGNTGELFF.

A few counts support this clone. The V gene is TRBV12-3 or TRBV12-4, the J gene TRBJ2-7, with D uncertain. Trimming removed 1 base from V and 2 bases from J, with 12 bases in between. The CDR3 runs to 15 residues. The CDR3 loop reads CASSLGVVGTYEQYF. The CDR3 region has the DNA TGTGCCAGCAGTTTAGGGGTAGTTGGCACCTACGAGCAGTACTTC.

This clone was detected many times. The V gene is TRBV20-1, the J gene TRBJ1-3; tentatively, D is TRBD1 (5 bases). The CDR3 runs 14 residues. Germline-derived CDR1 and CDR2 are DFQATT and SNEGSKA (reference sequence). With 2 bases removed from V and 4 bases from J, the gap between germline ends came to 12 bases. In DNA, the CDR3 is TGCAGTGCTAGAAAAGGAGGGGTCGGAAACACCATATATTTT. It is translated as CSARKGGVGNTIYF.

This clone was seen more than once but under ten times. The germline gene is not matched at one end of the junction; a read error may be the cause. The gene calls are TRBV12-5 and TRBJ2-7, with D possibly matching TRBD1 (6 bases). The CDR3 is 15 residues long. Germline V lookup: CDR1 LGHNT, CDR2 FRNRAP. DNA of the CDR3: TGTGCTAGTGGTACAGGGCTTCCCCTTCGCTACGAGCATTACTTC. Amino acid sequence: CASGTGLPLRYEHYF.

This clone was seen a few times. Germline is not matched at one junction end, which may reflect a read error. The chain combines TRBV10-2 with TRBJ1-2; unclear D gene. The CDR3 extends over 12 amino acids. Germline CDR1 and CDR2: WSHSY and SAAADI. The CDR3 DNA reads TGCGCCACCCGACGCCGAAACTATGTCTACACCTTC. Translated, it gives CATRRRNYVYTF.

The sample holds a few counts of this clone. The chain couples TRBV11-3 to TRBJ1-2, with D unclear. Germline V gene data show CDR1 as SGHNT and CDR2 as YENEEA. Trimming cost V 1 base and J 5 bases, with 11 bases left between them. This CDR3 contains 14 residues. The CDR3 region has the DNA TGTGCCAGCAGCTTAGCCCCAGCAAGTTATGGCTACACCTTC. Translation: CASSLAPASYGYTF.

This clone was counted ten times or more. CDR3 residues: CASATGVNTEAFF. DNA for the CDR3: TGTGCTAGCGCCACAGGGGTTAACACTGAAGCTTTCTTT. The gene calls are TRBV7-7 and TRBJ1-1; TRBD1 matches at 7 bases. Germline CDR1 reads SSHAT; CDR2 reads FNYEAQ (reference sequence). The CDR3 is made up of 13 amino acids.